The T cell receptor (beta chain) under discussion was sequenced for a study of OX40 agonist ivuxolimab in advanced cancers. Study context: Every 2 weeks, patients received ivuxolimab intravenously, dosed at 0.01 to 10 mg/kg.

V lost 4 bases to trimming and J lost 7 bases, with 7 bases between them. The germline V gene encodes CDR1 LNHDA and CDR2 SQIVND (reference sequence). The CDR3 runs 11 residues. This clone was seen repeatedly, ten times or more. Autoimmune disease history or systemic immunosuppression led to patients being barred. The protocol was immunoSEQ multiplex PCR, while the TCRdb copy is restricted to in-frame clones and leaves out a portion. The table has tens of thousands of clones, less than 90% seen once; the top ten hold 3.1%. This rearrangement joins TRBV19 to TRBJ1-2; D is perhaps TRBD1 (6 bases). This TCR derives from an adult with an advanced solid tumor such as melanoma, head and neck, liver or kidney cancer. The sample here was CD4+ or CD8+ T cells sorted from blood, taken in a trial of the OX40 agonist ivuxolimab. As DNA, the CDR3 is TGTGCCAGTAGTACAGGGGTTGGCTACACCTTC. This translates into CASSTGVGYTF.